The 32 T cell receptor beta chains in this list originate from one sample, sequenced in a study of cytomegalovirus exposure and HLA in healthy donors. This PCR relied on a set of 60 Vbeta primers and 13 Jbeta primers. Sequenced by immunoSEQ multiplex PCR; TCRdb stores in-frame clones only, minus some. The table has about 170,000 clones, 73% seen once. Material: PBMCs. These receptors all stem from a woman younger than 30 in good health and CMV-seropositive.

The V call is TRBV4-2, the J call TRBJ1-4; TRBD1 aligns across 9 bases. The CDR3 length is 19 residues. Germline loops: CDR1 LGHNA, CDR2 YNFKEQ. Germline trimming cut 4 bases from V and 3 bases from J; bases unmatched to any gene: 15. In DNA form, the CDR3 reads TGTGCCAGCAGCCTGACCCCGGGACAGGGAATGTCGGCTAATGAAAAACTGTTTTTT. It yields the protein CASSLTPGQGMSANEKLFF.

The CDR3 region is CASSQIQGAEYEQYF. DNA of the CDR3: TGTGCCAGCTCACAAATACAGGGGGCCGAGTACGAGCAGTACTTC. The chain has TRBV18 and TRBJ2-7, with 9 bases aligning to TRBD1. The V segment lost 4 bases and the J segment 4 bases; nucleotides outside the gene matches: 8. CDR3 length: 15 amino acids. CDR1 is KGHSH, CDR2 LQKENI, per germline.

This clone was picked up a small number of times. This sequence joins TRBV5-1 and TRBJ2-5; 10 nucleotides align to TRBD1. The CDR3 is 16 amino acids. Per the germline V gene, CDR1 is SGHRS and CDR2 is YFSETQ. After removal of 4 bases from V and 3 bases from J, the junction contained 9 bases not matched to a gene. The DNA for the CDR3 is TGCGCCAGCAGCCTGGGACAGGGGTCCCGAGAAGAGACCCAGTACTTC. As protein: CASSLGQGSREETQYF.

In the case of this clone: Sequence at one end of the junction differs from germline and may be a read error. The chain is built from TRBV5-4 and TRBJ2-7, with a weak D call TRBD1 (6 bases). Germline V lookup: CDR1 SGHNT, CDR2 YYREEE (reference sequence). CDR3 length: 11 residues. CDR3 residues: CASSQAGTRSF. The CDR3 DNA follows: TGTGCCAGCAGCCAAGCCGGGACAAGGAGCTTC. Together with reference TRBV5-4 and TRBJ2-7, the CDR3 gives the full variable domain: ETGVTQSPTHLIKTRGQQVTLRCSSQSGHNTVSWYQQALGQGPQFIFQYYREEENGRGNFPPRFSGLQFPNYSSELNVNALELDDSALYLCASSQAGTRSFGPGTRLTVT.

The chain is built from TRBV5-1 and TRBJ2-1, with 7 nucleotides matching TRBD1. Germline V lookup: CDR1 SGHRS, CDR2 YFSETQ. This CDR3 is 14 amino acids long. Trimming cost V 4 bases and J 4 bases; bases outside gene matches: 5. The CDR3 DNA is TGCGCCAGCAGCCCGGGACAGACATACAATGAGCAGTTCTTC. It translates to CASSPGQTYNEQFF.

J is TRBJ1-1 and V is TRBV6-5; TRBD1 might be the D (6 bases). The CDR3 has 14 amino acids. Trimming removed 4 bases at V and 1 base at J, with 10 bases between. Germline lookup yields CDR1 MNHEY and CDR2 SVGAGI. CDR3: CASSSETGNTEAFF. CDR3 coding DNA: TGTGCCAGCAGTTCCGAGACAGGGAACACTGAAGCTTTCTTT.

This clone appeared a single time. The chain combines TRBV5-4 with TRBJ2-3; 8 bases are a match to TRBD2. Germline CDR1 and CDR2: SGHNT and YYREEE (reference sequence). V dropped 1 base and J dropped 6; count of bases not matched to a gene: 4. This CDR3 is built from 14 residues. As DNA, the CDR3 is TGTGCCAGCAGCTTGATGACTAGCGCGGATACGCAGTATTTT. Translation gives CASSLMTSADTQYF.

The J gene is TRBJ2-1, the V gene TRBV28, with 11 nucleotides matching TRBD2. Germline values: CDR1 MDHEN, CDR2 SYDVKM. The CDR3 extends over 16 amino acids. The V segment lost 7 bases and the J segment 3 bases; nucleotides outside the gene matches: 8. CDR3 loop: CASTRAGTSGYNEQFF. The DNA of the CDR3 is TGTGCCAGCACCCGGGCCGGGACTAGCGGCTACAATGAGCAGTTCTTC.

The rearrangement uses TRBV5-1 and TRBJ1-2; a possible D gene is TRBD1 (5 bases). The length of the CDR3 is 16 residues. Germline V gene data show CDR1 as SGHRS and CDR2 as YFSETQ. V gave up 0 bases and J gave up 8 bases, with 20 bases separating them. The CDR3 spells CASSLDRDFLPEGYTF. The CDR3 DNA is TGCGCCAGCAGCTTGGACCGGGACTTTCTCCCCGAGGGCTACACCTTC.

The chain uses TRBV19 and TRBJ1-2; 12 bases are a match to TRBD1. CDR1 is LNHDA, CDR2 SQIVND, per germline (reference sequence). The CDR3 is 15 amino acids. The J segment lost 4 bases and the V segment lost 7 bases, leaving 7 bases of the junction unmatched. The CDR3 region has the DNA TGTGCCAGTAATCCGGGACAGGGGGCCGGCTATGGCTACACCTTC. This gives the protein CASNPGQGAGYGYTF.

The chain joins TRBV5-1 to TRBJ1-1, with unresolved D. This CDR3 comprises 11 residues. Germline V gene data show CDR1 as SGHRS and CDR2 as YFSETQ. Trimming stripped 5 bases from V and 6 bases from J, with 8 bases between. The CDR3 spells CASRSGAEAFF. For the CDR3, the DNA is TGCGCCAGCAGGTCCGGGGCTGAAGCTTTCTTT.

The chain carries TRBV5-1 and TRBJ2-3; perhaps TRBD2 as D (5 bases). V lost 0 bases and J 4 bases, leaving 12 bases between the germline ends. Germline CDR1 is SGHRS and CDR2 is YFSETQ. The CDR3 is 15 amino acids. The CDR3 is CASSLGAGGADTQYF. The DNA for the CDR3 is TGCGCCAGCAGCTTGGGTGCGGGTGGAGCAGATACGCAGTATTTT.

The chain links TRBV27 to TRBJ2-5; 10 bases agree with TRBD1. The J call may be wrong; the DNA end is better matched by TRBJ2-7. Germline CDR1 and CDR2: MNHEY and SMNVEV (reference sequence). The length of the CDR3 is 14 residues. The CDR3 reads CASMARTGGYEQYF. The DNA of the CDR3 is TGTGCCAGCATGGCCCGGACAGGGGGCTACGAGCAGTACTTC.

Concerning this clone: Additional DNA sequences in this sample encode the identical CDR3. This chain links TRBV9 with TRBJ2-5; possible D gene TRBD2, 6 bases. Trimming cost V 0 bases and J 2 bases, with 20 bases left between them. This CDR3 is 18 amino acids long. CDR1 and CDR2 from the germline V gene are SGDLS and YYNGEE. The CDR3 here is CASSVGEGTSRFQETQYF. The CDR3, as DNA: TGTGCCAGCAGCGTAGGTGAGGGTACTAGCCGCTTTCAAGAGACCCAGTACTTC.

The V gene is TRBV4-2, the J gene TRBJ1-6; perhaps TRBD1 as D (6 bases). CDR1 is LGHNA and CDR2 is YNFKEQ in the germline V gene. Trimming took off 1 base at V and 7 bases at J, with 8 bases between the two ends. The CDR3 is 14 residues long. The DNA of the CDR3 is TGTGCCAGCAGCCAAGCAGGGGACAATTCACCCCTCCACTTT. This gives the protein CASSQAGDNSPLHF.

The CDR3 bases are TGTGCCAGTAGCCCCGGACAGGGGGTACAGTATAATTCACCCCTCCACTTT. Residues: CASSPGQGVQYNSPLHF. V gene TRBV19 combines with J gene TRBJ1-6, with 10 nucleotides matching TRBD1. With V trimmed by 6 bases and J by 4 bases, 9 bases remained unmatched. Germline CDR1 is LNHDA and CDR2 is SQIVND (reference sequence). The CDR3 spans 17 residues.

V is TRBV6-5 and J is TRBJ1-1; the D gene is possibly TRBD1 (6 bases). CDR3 length: 15 amino acids. V was shortened by 5 bases and J by 2 bases, with 15 bases between the two germline ends. Germline CDR1 MNHEY, CDR2 SVGAGI. The CDR3 DNA reads as TGTGCCAGCAGTGTACGCAACAGGGCAAACACTGAAGCTTTCTTT. It is translated as CASSVRNRANTEAFF.

This chain joins TRBV4-1 and TRBJ1-2; 7 bases match TRBD1. The CDR3 is 17 residues long. J was trimmed by 4 bases and V by 3 bases; bases with no gene match: 14. CDR1 and CDR2 (germline): MGHRA, YSYEKL. CDR3 coding DNA: TGCGCCAGCAGCCAGTACCCCGGGACAGACCAACTCTATGGCTACACCTTC. Encoded protein: CASSQYPGTDQLYGYTF.

This chain uses TRBV4-3 with TRBJ2-7, with a weak D call TRBD2 (6 bases). The CDR3 length is 14 residues. The germline V gene has CDR1 LGHNA and CDR2 YSLEER. V lost 0 bases and J lost 6, with 12 bases in between. Here the CDR3 reads CASSQDPRGSEQYF. In DNA, the CDR3 is TGCGCCAGCAGCCAAGATCCCCGGGGGTCCGAGCAGTACTTC.

The chain couples TRBV4-2 to TRBJ1-1; D not resolved. Germline values: CDR1 LGHNA, CDR2 YNFKEQ. This CDR3 region has 16 residues. V lost 0 bases to trimming and J lost 1 base, with 12 bases between them. The CDR3 loop reads CASSQDRGDGNTEAFF. The CDR3 DNA reads TGTGCCAGCAGCCAAGATCGTGGAGATGGGAACACTGAAGCTTTCTTT.

This chain joins TRBV9 and TRBJ2-3, with 14 bases identical to TRBD2. The CDR3 is made up of 21 amino acids. The V gene's germline CDR1 is SGDLS and CDR2 YYNGEE. V shed 0 bases and J 2 bases; nucleotides not matched to a gene: 14. CDR3 loop: CASSVALNTGTSGGHTDTQYF. CDR3 in DNA: TGTGCCAGCAGCGTAGCTTTAAACACCGGGACTAGCGGGGGCCACACAGATACGCAGTATTTT. Based on the CDR3 plus reference TRBV9 and TRBJ2-3, the full variable domain is DSGVTQTPKHLITATGQRVTLRCSPRSGDLSVYWYQQSLDQGLQFLIQYYNGEERAKGNILERFSAQQFPDLHSELNLSSLELGDSALYFCASSVALNTGTSGGHTDTQYFGPGTRLTVL.

The genes are TRBV11-1 and TRBJ2-7; D perhaps matches TRBD1 (6 bases). CDR3 size: 14 residues. Germline V gene data show CDR1 as SGHAT and CDR2 as FQDESV (reference sequence). V was cut by 5 bases and J by 4 bases, with 15 bases left in between. CDR3 protein: CASSPGTSMYEQYF. The CDR3 coding sequence is TGTGCCAGCAGCCCTGGGACATCCATGTACGAGCAGTACTTC.

V and J are TRBV7-2 and TRBJ2-2, with 10 bases aligning to TRBD2. CDR1 and CDR2 (germline): SGHTA, FQGNSA. Trimming took 3 bases from V and 4 from J; bases not matched to a gene: 5. The CDR3 has 16 residues. The CDR3 sequence is CASSFLAGATTGELFF. The CDR3 nucleotides read TGTGCCAGCAGCTTTCTAGCGGGGGCCACCACCGGGGAGCTGTTTTTT.

The sample holds a few counts of this clone. The chain is built from TRBV6-4 and TRBJ2-1; 10 bases map to TRBD2. The J segment lost 7 bases and the V segment lost 3 bases, leaving 6 bases of the junction unmatched. The length of the CDR3 is 15 residues. Germline assignment: CDR1 MRHNA and CDR2 SNTAGT. CDR3 DNA: TGTGCCAGCAGTGAAGGTTCTAGCGGGGGTAATGAGCAGTTCTTC. This encodes CASSEGSSGGNEQFF.

The genes are TRBV6-6 and TRBJ1-5; 8 bases align to TRBD1. The germline V gene has CDR1 MNHNY and CDR2 SVGAGI (reference sequence). The CDR3 covers 14 residues. The trim removed 4 bases at V and 5 bases at J, leaving 4 bases unmatched. The CDR3 nucleotides read TGTGCCAGCAGTTCAAACAGGGGGTATCAGCCCCAGCATTTT. It translates to CASSSNRGYQPQHF.

The chain carries TRBV4-3 and TRBJ2-1; tentative D call: TRBD2 (6 bases). Trimming left V 0 bases short and J 2 bases short, with 11 bases between. Germline V gives CDR1 LGHNA, CDR2 YSLEER. The CDR3 totals 16 residues. CDR3 DNA sequence: TGCGCCAGCAGCCAAGATAGAGTAGCGGCCTACAATGAGCAGTTCTTC. Translation gives CASSQDRVAAYNEQFF.

The chain joins TRBV27 to TRBJ1-1; no reliable D call. The V and J ends lost 6 bases and 5 bases respectively, with 10 bases between them. The CDR3 consists of 12 residues. Germline CDR1 and CDR2: MNHEY and SMNVEV (reference sequence). The CDR3 bases are TGTGCCAGCAGGCGCGTCGGGACTGAAGCTTTCTTT. Amino acid sequence: CASRRVGTEAFF.

This rearrangement joins TRBV2 to TRBJ2-6, with D possibly being TRBD1 (5 bases). CDR1 is SNHLY and CDR2 is FYNNEI in the germline V gene. V lost 11 bases and J 0 bases, leaving 14 bases between the germline ends. CDR3 length equals 15 residues. The CDR3 loop reads CAVQGRNSGANVLTF. CDR3 bases: TGTGCCGTCCAGGGAAGGAACTCTGGGGCCAACGTCCTGACTTTC.

This clone appeared a single time. This sequence joins TRBV7-2 and TRBJ1-5, with 11 positions matching TRBD1. Germline trimming cut 8 bases from V and 6 bases from J; bases unmatched to any gene: 3. CDR1 and CDR2 from the germline V gene are SGHTA and FQGNSA. The CDR3 spans 13 residues. The CDR3 region is CASGQGASQPQHF. CDR3 DNA sequence: TGTGCCAGCGGACAGGGGGCGAGTCAGCCCCAGCATTTT.

J is TRBJ2-3 and V is TRBV4-3; maybe TRBD2 (6 bases). Germline values: CDR1 LGHNA, CDR2 YSLEER. CDR3 size: 16 residues. Trimming shortened V by 0 bases and J by 3 bases, and 13 bases separated the two germline ends. The CDR3 coding sequence is TGCGCCAGCAGCCAAGATTTCGGGGGTAGTACAGATACGCAGTATTTT. Residues: CASSQDFGGSTDTQYF.

On this clone itself: The sample holds other DNA sequences that translate to the same CDR3. V and J are TRBV19 and TRBJ1-1; 9 bases match TRBD1. The CDR3 spans 14 residues. J was trimmed by 1 base and V by 4 bases; bases with no gene match: 1. Germline CDR1 and CDR2: LNHDA and SQIVND (reference sequence). CDR3 DNA sequence: TGTGCCAGTAGTACGGACAGGGGGAACACTGAAGCTTTCTTT. Translating gives CASSTDRGNTEAFF.

The chain couples TRBV30 to TRBJ2-3; 16 positions match TRBD2. Trimming cost V 8 bases and J 5 bases; bases outside gene matches: 7. Germline V gene data show CDR1 as GTSNPN and CDR2 as SVGIG (reference sequence). This CDR3 comprises 15 residues. The CDR3 here is CALGGLAGGQDTQYF. In DNA form, the CDR3 reads TGTGCCCTAGGGGGACTAGCGGGGGGGCAAGATACGCAGTATTTT.